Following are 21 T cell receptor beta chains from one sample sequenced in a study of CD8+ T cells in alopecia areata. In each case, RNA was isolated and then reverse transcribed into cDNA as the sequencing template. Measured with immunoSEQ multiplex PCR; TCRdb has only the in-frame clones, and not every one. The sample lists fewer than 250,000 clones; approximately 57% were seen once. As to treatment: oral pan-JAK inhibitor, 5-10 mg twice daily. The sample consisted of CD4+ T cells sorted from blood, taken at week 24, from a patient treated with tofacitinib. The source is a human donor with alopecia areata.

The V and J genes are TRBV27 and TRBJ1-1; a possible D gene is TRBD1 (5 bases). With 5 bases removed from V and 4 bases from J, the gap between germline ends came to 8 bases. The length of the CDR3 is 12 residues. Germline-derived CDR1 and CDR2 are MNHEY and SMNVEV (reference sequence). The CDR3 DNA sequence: TGTGCCAGCAGTAACAGGTTCACTGAAGCTTTCTTT. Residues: CASSNRFTEAFF.

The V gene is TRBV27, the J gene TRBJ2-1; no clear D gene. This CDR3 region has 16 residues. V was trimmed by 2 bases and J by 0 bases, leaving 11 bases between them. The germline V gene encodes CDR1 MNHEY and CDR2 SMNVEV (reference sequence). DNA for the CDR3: TGTGCCAGCAGTTTAACCCCCGGGTTCTCCTACAATGAGCAGTTCTTC. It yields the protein CASSLTPGFSYNEQFF.

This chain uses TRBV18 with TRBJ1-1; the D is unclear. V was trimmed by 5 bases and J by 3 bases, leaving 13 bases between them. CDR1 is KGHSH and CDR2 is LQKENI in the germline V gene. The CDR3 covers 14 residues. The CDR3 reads CASSVRNLDTEAFF. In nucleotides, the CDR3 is TGTGCCAGCTCAGTCAGGAATTTAGACACTGAAGCTTTCTTT.

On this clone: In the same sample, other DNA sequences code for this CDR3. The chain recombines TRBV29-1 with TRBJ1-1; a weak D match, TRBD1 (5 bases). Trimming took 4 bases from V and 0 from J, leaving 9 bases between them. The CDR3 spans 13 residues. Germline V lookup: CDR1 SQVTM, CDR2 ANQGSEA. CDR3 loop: CSVGQSMNTEAFF. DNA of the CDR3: TGCAGCGTTGGACAGAGCATGAACACTGAAGCTTTCTTT.

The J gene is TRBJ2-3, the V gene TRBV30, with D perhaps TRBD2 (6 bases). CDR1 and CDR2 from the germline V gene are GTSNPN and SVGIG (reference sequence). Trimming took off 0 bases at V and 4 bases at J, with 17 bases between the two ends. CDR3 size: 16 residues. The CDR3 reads CAWSVSVGSRPDTQYF. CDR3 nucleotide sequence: TGTGCCTGGAGTGTGTCCGTCGGGAGCCGCCCAGATACGCAGTATTTT.

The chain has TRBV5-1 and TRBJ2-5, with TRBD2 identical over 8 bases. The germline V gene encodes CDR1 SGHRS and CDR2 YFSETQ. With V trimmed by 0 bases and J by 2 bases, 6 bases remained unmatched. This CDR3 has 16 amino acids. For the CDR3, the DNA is TGCGCCAGCAGCTTGGCTGTAGCGGGGCCTCAAGAGACCCAGTACTTC. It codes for CASSLAVAGPQETQYF. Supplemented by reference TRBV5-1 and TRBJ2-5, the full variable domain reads KAGVTQTPRYLIKTRGQQVTLSCSPISGHRSVSWYQQTPGQGLQFLFEYFSETQRNKGNFPGRFSGRQFSNSRSEMNVSTLELGDSALYLCASSLAVAGPQETQYFGPGTRLLVL.

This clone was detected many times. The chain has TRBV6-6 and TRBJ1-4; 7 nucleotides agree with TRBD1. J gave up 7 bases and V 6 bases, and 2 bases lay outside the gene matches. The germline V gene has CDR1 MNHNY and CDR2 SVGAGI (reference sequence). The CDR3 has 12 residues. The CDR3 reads CASRTGREKLFF. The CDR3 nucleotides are TGTGCCAGCAGGACAGGGCGTGAAAAACTGTTTTTT.

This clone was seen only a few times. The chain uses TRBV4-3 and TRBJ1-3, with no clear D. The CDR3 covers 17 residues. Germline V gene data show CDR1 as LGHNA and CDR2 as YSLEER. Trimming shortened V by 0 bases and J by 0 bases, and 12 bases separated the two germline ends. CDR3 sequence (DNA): TGCGCCAGCAGCCAAGATTTGCCGGGATACTCTGGAAACACCATATATTTT. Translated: CASSQDLPGYSGNTIYF.

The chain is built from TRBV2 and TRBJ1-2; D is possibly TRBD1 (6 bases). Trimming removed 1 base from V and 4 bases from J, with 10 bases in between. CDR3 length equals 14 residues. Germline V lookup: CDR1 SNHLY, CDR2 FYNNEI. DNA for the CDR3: TGTGCCAGCAGTGAAGAGGAAGGGGGCTATGGCTACACCTTC. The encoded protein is CASSEEEGGYGYTF.

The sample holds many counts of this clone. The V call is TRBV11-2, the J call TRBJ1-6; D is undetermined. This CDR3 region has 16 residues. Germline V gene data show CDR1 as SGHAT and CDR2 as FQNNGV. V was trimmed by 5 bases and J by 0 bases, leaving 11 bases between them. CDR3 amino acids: CASSQRTSSYNSPLHF. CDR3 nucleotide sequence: TGTGCCAGCAGCCAAAGGACGAGCTCCTATAATTCACCCCTCCACTTT.

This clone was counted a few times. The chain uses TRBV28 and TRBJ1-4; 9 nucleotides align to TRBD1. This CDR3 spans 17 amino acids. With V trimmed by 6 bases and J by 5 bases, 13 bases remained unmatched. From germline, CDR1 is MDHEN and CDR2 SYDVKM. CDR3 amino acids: CASRTSDRGLTNEKLFF. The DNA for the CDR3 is TGTGCCAGCAGAACCTCGGACAGGGGCCTTACAAATGAAAAACTGTTTTTT.

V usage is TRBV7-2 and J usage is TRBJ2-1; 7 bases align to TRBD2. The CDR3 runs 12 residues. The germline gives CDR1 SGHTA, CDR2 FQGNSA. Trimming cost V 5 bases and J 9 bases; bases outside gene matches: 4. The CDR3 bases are TGTGCCAGCAGCGGACTAGTCGGTGAGCAGTTCTTC. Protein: CASSGLVGEQFF.

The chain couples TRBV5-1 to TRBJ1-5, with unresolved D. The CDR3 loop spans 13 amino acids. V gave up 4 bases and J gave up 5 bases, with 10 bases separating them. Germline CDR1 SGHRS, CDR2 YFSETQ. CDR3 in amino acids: CASSAMTDQPQHF. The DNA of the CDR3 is TGCGCCAGCAGCGCAATGACTGATCAGCCCCAGCATTTT.

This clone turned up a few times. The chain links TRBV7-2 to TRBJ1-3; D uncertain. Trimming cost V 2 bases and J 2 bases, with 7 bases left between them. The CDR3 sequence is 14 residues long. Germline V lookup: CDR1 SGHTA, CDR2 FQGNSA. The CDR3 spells CASSLQRTGNTIYF. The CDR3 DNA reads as TGTGCCAGCAGCTTACAGCGAACTGGAAACACCATATATTTT.

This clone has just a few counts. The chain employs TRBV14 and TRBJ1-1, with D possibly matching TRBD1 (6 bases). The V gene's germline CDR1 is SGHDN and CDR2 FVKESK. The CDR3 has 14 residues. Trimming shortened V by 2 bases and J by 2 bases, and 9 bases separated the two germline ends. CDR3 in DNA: TGTGCCAGCAGCCAAAGGACAGCAAACACTGAAGCTTTCTTT. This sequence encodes CASSQRTANTEAFF.

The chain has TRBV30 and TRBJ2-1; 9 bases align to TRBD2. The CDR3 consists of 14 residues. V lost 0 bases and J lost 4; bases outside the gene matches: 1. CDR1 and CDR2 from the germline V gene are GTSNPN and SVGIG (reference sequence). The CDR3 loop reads CAWSVAGGYNEQFF. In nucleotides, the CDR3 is TGTGCCTGGAGTGTAGCGGGGGGTTACAATGAGCAGTTCTTC. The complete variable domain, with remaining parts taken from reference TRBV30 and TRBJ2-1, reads SQTIHQWPATLVQPVGSPLSLECTVEGTSNPNLYWYRQAAGRGLQLLFYSVGIGQISSEVPQNLSASRPQDRQFILSSKKLLLSDSGFYLCAWSVAGGYNEQFFGPGTRLTVL.

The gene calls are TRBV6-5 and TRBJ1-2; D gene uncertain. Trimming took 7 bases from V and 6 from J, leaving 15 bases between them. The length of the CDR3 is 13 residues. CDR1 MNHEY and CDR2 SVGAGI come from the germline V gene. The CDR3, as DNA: TGTGCCAGCAAAACCCCTCCCGGAGATGGCTACACCTTC. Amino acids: CASKTPPGDGYTF.

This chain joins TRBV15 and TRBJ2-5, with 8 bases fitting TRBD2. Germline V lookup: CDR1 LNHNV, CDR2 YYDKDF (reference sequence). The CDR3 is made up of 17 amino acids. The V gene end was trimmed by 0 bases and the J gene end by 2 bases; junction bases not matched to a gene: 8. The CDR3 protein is CATSRDSSGGEQETQYF. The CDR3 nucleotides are TGTGCCACCAGCAGAGACTCGAGCGGGGGAGAACAAGAGACCCAGTACTTC.

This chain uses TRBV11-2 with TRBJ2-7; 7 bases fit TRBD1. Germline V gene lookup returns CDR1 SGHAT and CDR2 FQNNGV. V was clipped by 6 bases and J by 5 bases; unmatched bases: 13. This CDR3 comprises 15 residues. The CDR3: CASSLTGTVPHEQYF. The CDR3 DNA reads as TGTGCCAGCAGTCTAACCGGGACAGTACCCCACGAGCAGTACTTC. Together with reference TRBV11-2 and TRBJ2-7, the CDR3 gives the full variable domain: EAGVAQSPRYKIIEKRQSVAFWCNPISGHATLYWYQQILGQGPKLLIQFQNNGVVDDSQLPKDRFSAERLKGVDSTLKIQPAKLEDSAVYLCASSLTGTVPHEQYFGPGTRLTVT.

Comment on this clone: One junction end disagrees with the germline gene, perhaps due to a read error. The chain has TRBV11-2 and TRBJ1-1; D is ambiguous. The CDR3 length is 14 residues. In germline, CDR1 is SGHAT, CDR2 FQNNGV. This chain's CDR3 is CASSSQAANTEAFF. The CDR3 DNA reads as TGTGCCAGCAGCTCCCAAGCCGCGAACACCGAAGCTTTCTTT.

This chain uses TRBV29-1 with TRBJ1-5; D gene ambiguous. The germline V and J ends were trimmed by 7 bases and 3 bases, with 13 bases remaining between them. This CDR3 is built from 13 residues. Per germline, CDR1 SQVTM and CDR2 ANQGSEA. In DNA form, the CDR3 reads TGCAGCGCCGGGGAACAGATCAATCAGCCCCAGCATTTT. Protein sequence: CSAGEQINQPQHF.